The clone carrying this TCR beta chain appeared once. Its antigen is still unknown. The record originates from a study of beta chain features in type 1 diabetes. The overall study: Age, gender and cell yields were alike across patients and healthy donors.

Per the germline V gene, CDR1 is SNHLY and CDR2 is FYNNEI. This CDR3 has 13 residues. V lost 4 bases, J lost 11 bases, and 17 bases lay in between. Expressed TCRB transcripts were sequenced after all isolated RNA was converted to cDNA. Sequencing used immunoSEQ multiplex PCR; TCRdb keeps in-frame clones, though not all of them. The sample holds 16,000 or so clones, 60% to 80% seen once. Study observations and caveats: In all four CD4+ subsets, TCRB CDR3 length was significantly, moderately reduced in type 1 diabetes. Naive, central memory and regulatory TCRB repertoires appeared more similar among patients than healthy donors.

Markers CD45RO/CCR7/CD25/CD127/CD95/CD27 served to sort CD4+ naive, central memory, regulatory and stem cell-like memory cells. This TCR came from a woman between 18 and 29 years old with type 1 diabetes. The chain carries TRBV2 and TRBJ1-1; a possible D gene is TRBD1 (5 bases). Material for sequencing was stem cell memory CD4+ T cells from blood. CDR3 region: CASSARDFREAFF. The CDR3 DNA is TGTGCCAGCAGTGCCCGGGACTTCCGGGAGGCTTTCTTT.